This T cell receptor (beta chain) was identified in a study of response to subunit inactivated influenza vaccine. Study-wide results and caveats: It was the authors' suggestion that each seasonal influenza vaccination recruits few new T cells.

This clonotype was seen many times. Its antigen is not known. Via MiXCR, TCRdb re-called the RT-PCR reads, giving one row per CDR3 protein. The sample records about half a million distinct CDR3 sequences, about 25% being singletons. Trimming took 6 bases from V and 0 from J, leaving 16 bases between them. The germline gives CDR1 SQVTM, CDR2 ANQGSEA. CDR3 length: 15 residues. This chain links TRBV29-1 with TRBJ2-3; D is possibly TRBD2 (5 bases). The sequences come from CD4+ T cells sorted from PBMCs, collected roughly 5 days after vaccination. The source of this sequence is a man aged 45-60 years who received an inactivated influenza vaccine. The DNA of the CDR3 is TGCAGCGTGAGGAGCGGTACTACTAGCACAGATACGCAGTATTTT. Its translation is CSVRSGTTSTDTQYF.